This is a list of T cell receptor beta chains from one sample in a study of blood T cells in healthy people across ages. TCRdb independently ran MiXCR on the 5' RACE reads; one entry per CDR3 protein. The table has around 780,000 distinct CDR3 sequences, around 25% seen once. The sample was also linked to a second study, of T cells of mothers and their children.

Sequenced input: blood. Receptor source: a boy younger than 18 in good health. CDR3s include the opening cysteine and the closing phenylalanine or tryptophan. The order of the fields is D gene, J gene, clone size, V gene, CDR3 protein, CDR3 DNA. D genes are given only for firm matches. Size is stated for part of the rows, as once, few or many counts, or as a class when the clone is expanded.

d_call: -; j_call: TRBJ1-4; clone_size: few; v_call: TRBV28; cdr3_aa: CASRRGWGATNEKLFF; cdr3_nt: TGTGCCAGCCGCCGTGGATGGGGGGCGACTAATGAAAAACTGTTTTTT
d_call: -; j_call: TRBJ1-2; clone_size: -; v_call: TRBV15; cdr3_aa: CATSRDLPKPGGYTF; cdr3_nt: TGTGCCACCAGCAGAGATCTCCCTAAGCCAGGGGGCTACACCTTC
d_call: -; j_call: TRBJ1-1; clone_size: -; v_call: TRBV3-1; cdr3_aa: CASSRQDTEAFF; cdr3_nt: TGTGCCAGCAGCCGACAGGACACTGAAGCTTTCTTT
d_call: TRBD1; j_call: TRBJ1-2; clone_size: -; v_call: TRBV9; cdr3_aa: CASSATGTNGYTF; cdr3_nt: TGTGCCAGCAGCGCGACAGGGACGAATGGCTACACCTTC
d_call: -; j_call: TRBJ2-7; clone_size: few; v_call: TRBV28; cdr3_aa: CASSFGAGALYEQYF; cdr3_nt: TGTGCCAGCAGTTTTGGGGCAGGGGCCCTCTACGAGCAGTACTTC
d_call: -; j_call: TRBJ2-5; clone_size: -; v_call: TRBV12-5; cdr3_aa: CASGFWSSPQETQYF; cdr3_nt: TGTGCTAGTGGTTTCTGGAGCAGCCCCCAAGAGACCCAGTACTTC
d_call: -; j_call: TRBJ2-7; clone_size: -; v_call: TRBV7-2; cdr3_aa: CASSPPRGRSSYEQYF; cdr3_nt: TGTGCCAGCAGCCCCCCGCGGGGAAGAAGTAGTTACGAGCAGTACTTC
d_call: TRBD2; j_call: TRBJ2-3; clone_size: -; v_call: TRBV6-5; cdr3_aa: CASSYEGLAGSTDTQYF; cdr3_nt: TGTGCCAGCAGTTACGAGGGACTAGCGGGGTCAACCGATACGCAGTATTTT
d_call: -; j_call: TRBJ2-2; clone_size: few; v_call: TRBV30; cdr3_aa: CAWSNSGGGELFF; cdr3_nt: TGTGCCTGGAGTAATAGCGGTGGCGGGGAGCTGTTTTTT
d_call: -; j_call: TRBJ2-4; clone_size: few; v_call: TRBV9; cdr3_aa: CASSVGGQLKNIQYF; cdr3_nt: TGTGCCAGCAGCGTGGGGGGACAGCTCAAAAACATTCAGTACTTC
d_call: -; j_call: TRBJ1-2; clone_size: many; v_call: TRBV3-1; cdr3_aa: CASSQDRTALLGYTF; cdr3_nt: TGTGCCAGCAGCCAAGATCGGACAGCGCTATTGGGCTACACCTTC
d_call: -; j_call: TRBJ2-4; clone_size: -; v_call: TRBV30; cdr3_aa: CAWSVLQTGNQYF; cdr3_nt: TGTGCCTGGAGTGTACTCCAAACAGGGAACCAGTACTTC
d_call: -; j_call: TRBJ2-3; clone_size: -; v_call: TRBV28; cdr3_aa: CASSFSSPDTQYF; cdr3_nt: TGTGCCAGCAGTTTTTCCTCTCCAGATACGCAGTATTTT
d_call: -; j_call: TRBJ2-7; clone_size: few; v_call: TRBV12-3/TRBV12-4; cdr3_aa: CASTRGWSIYEQYF; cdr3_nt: TGTGCCAGCACCCGAGGGTGGTCAATCTACGAGCAGTACTTC
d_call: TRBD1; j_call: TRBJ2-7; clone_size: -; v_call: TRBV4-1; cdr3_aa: CASSPSGQGIGYEQYF; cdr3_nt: TGCGCCAGCAGCCCAAGTGGACAGGGAATAGGGTACGAGCAGTACTTC